This TCR beta chain was identified in a study of vaccination and CD4 T cells after COVID-19. Overall study: Four females and six males made up the convalescents, two of whom were Hispanic. Stimulation of the cells used overlapping spike peptide pools from SARS-CoV-2 and from the common cold coronaviruses HCoV-NL63, HCoV-OC43 and HCoV-229E. Study results and caveats: In convalescent patients, a median roughly 86% of reactive clones appeared only post-vaccination.

The Oncomine TCR Beta short-read assay was applied to DNA of cultured CD4+ T cells. The genomic DNA was obtained from cultured CD4+ T cells by extraction with the QIAamp micro DNA kit. MiXCR was run by TCRdb on the PCR reads, yielding one entry per CDR3 protein. The sample carries roughly 7,500 distinct CDR3 sequences, about 70% recorded once. Treatment specified: 10-day PBMC culture with coronavirus spike peptide pools or control peptides (ViraFEST assay). As for this clonotype: Its antigen is not known.

The clonotype was recovered from a human donor who had recovered from COVID-19. Sequencing was performed on CD4+ T cells from blood, cultured in vitro.

The CDR3 region has the DNA TGCAGTGCTCATAAACCGGGACTAAATACAGATACGCAGTATTTT. Its protein product is CSAHKPGLNTDTQYF. V gene TRBV20-1 combines with J gene TRBJ2-3; 7 bases fit TRBD2. Germline CDR1 DFQATT, CDR2 SNEGSKA (reference sequence). The CDR3 sequence is 15 residues long. Germline trimming cut 5 bases from V and 3 bases from J; bases unmatched to any gene: 11.